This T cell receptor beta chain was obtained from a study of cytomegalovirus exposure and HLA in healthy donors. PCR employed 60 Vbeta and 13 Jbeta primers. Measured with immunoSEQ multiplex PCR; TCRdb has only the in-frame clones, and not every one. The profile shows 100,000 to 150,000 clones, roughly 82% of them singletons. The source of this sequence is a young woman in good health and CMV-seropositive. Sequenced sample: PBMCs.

Here the CDR3 reads CSALGQGGYTF. DNA of the CDR3: TGCAGTGCTCTGGGGCAGGGTGGCTACACCTTC. V and J are TRBV20-1 and TRBJ1-2; weak D call: TRBD1 (5 bases). This CDR3 has 11 residues. Germline V gene data show CDR1 as DFQATT and CDR2 as SNEGSKA (reference sequence). Trimming took 5 bases from V and 7 from J, leaving 11 bases between them.